The subject of this entry is one T cell receptor (beta chain). Its antigen is currently unknown. Libraries were prepared by immunoSEQ multiplex PCR; TCRdb keeps only in-frame clonotypes and omits some of them. The profile shows more than 110,000 clones, more than 70% of them singletons. This sample is drawn from a study of cytotoxic CD8 clonotypes in ibrutinib-treated CLL. Study as a whole: Recorded responses included around 24 partial and 2 complete; following median roughly 70 months, approximately 14 stayed remitted and about 12 progressed. Productive templates per sample averaged almost 260,000; productive rearrangements, 94,082.

V shed 0 bases, J shed 11 bases, and the junction held 3 bases outside the gene matches. The germline CDR1 and CDR2 sequences are SGHRS and YFSETQ. This CDR3 spans 12 amino acids. Study-level findings and limits: For progressing versus sustained-remission patients, sampling times were not the same. At progression, clonality fell back toward baseline after rising at ibrutinib response.

V gene TRBV5-1 combines with J gene TRBJ1-1; 8 bases align to TRBD1. The sequencing here drew on PBMCs, taken after 36 months of ibrutinib treatment. The receptor was derived from a human donor with chronic lymphocytic leukemia. CDR3 DNA sequence: TGCGCCAGCAGCTTGGCAGGGGGCTTGGCTTTCTTT. Amino acid sequence: CASSLAGGLAFF.